These 28 T cell receptor beta chains originate from one sample sequenced in a study of post-analysis software for immune sequencing data. Their specific antigens are unknown. The authors incorporated unique molecular identifiers into the TCR beta cDNA libraries. A single record per CDR3 protein comes from TCRdb applying MiXCR to the PCR reads. The sample holds about 800,000 distinct CDR3 sequences, 25% to 30% seen once. General study points: About five TRBV segments occurring more often in patients than controls included TRBV5-6, TRBV5-1 and TRBV20-1.

The source material was blood. The receptors were gathered from a girl aged 5 to 17 with multiple sclerosis.

The genes are TRBV6-1 and TRBJ2-1, with D possibly matching TRBD2 (6 bases). V lost 4 bases to trimming and J lost 2 bases, with 24 bases between them. The CDR3 contains 19 residues. Germline CDR1 and CDR2: MNHNS and SASEGT. CDR3: CASSGRSVASSGAYNEQFF. The CDR3 coding sequence is TGTGCCAGCAGTGGTAGGAGTGTAGCGAGTAGCGGAGCCTACAATGAGCAGTTCTTC.

This clonotype was detected a few times. CDR3 sequence reads: CASSLRGTDVETQYF. The CDR3 region has the DNA TGTGCCAGCAGCTTACGCGGGACAGATGTAGAGACCCAGTACTTC. The gene calls are TRBV7-9 and TRBJ2-5, with D perhaps TRBD1 (7 bases). The V end lost 2 bases, the J end lost 4 bases, and 14 bases lay between the germline ends. Germline lookup yields CDR1 SEHNR and CDR2 FQNEAQ (reference sequence). The CDR3 extends over 15 amino acids.

The sample holds many counts of this clonotype. The chain joins TRBV18 to TRBJ2-3; TRBD1 agrees at 11 bases. The ends lost 3 bases at V and 4 bases at J; junction bases unmatched: 3. The germline CDR1 and CDR2 sequences are KGHSH and LQKENI. The CDR3 is 15 residues long. The CDR3, as DNA: TGTGCCAGCTCACCCGGACAGGGGGCATCAGATACGCAGTATTTT. Translation gives CASSPGQGASDTQYF.

This chain uses TRBV6-6 with TRBJ1-4; D might be TRBD1 (5 bases). Germline CDR1 is MNHNY and CDR2 is SVGAGI (reference sequence). The CDR3 is 16 amino acids. V lost 2 bases and J lost 8, with 18 bases in between. The CDR3 region is CASSYAQGPPEEKLFF. In DNA form, the CDR3 reads TGTGCCAGCAGTTACGCCCAGGGTCCTCCGGAGGAAAAACTGTTTTTT.

The chain employs TRBV12-3 or TRBV12-4 and TRBJ1-2; D remains unclear. This CDR3 region has 14 residues. V shed 5 bases and J shed 4 bases, with 14 bases lying between them. CDR3 nucleotide sequence: TGTGCCAGCAGTCGGGCAGTCCGGCCCTATGGCTACACCTTC. Amino acid sequence: CASSRAVRPYGYTF.

The chain links TRBV7-2 to TRBJ2-7; the D call may be TRBD1 or TRBD2 (5 bases each). Germline CDR1 reads SGHTA; CDR2 reads FQGNSA. CDR3 length equals 15 residues. V gave up 5 bases and J gave up 0 bases, with 14 bases separating them. CDR3 coding DNA: TGTGCCAGCAGCGTGCAGGCAGGGAGCTCCTACGAGCAGTACTTC. Translated, it gives CASSVQAGSSYEQYF.

Comment on this clonotype: A junction boundary mismatches the germline segment, possibly from a read error. The rearrangement links TRBV7-2 to TRBJ2-1, with 10 positions matching TRBD2. CDR1 SGHTA and CDR2 FQGNSA come from the germline V gene. This CDR3 is built from 15 residues. The CDR3 sequence: CASSLAGGLEDEQFF. The CDR3 region has the DNA TGTGCCAGCAGTTTAGCGGGGGGCCTGGAGGATGAGCAGTTCTTC.

This chain uses TRBV5-1 with TRBJ2-1; 15 positions agree with TRBD2. Losses at the gene ends were 4 bases for V and 5 bases for J; bases not matched to a gene: 10. Germline loops: CDR1 SGHRS, CDR2 YFSETQ. The CDR3 is made up of 18 amino acids. As DNA, the CDR3 is TGCGCCAGCAGCCCCGGACTAGCGGGAGGGCCGATCGACAATGAGCAGTTCTTC. This translates into CASSPGLAGGPIDNEQFF.

This clonotype was observed a handful of times. The rearrangement uses TRBV4-3 and TRBJ2-3, with 8 positions matching TRBD2. The CDR3 has 18 residues. From germline, CDR1 is LGHNA and CDR2 YSLEER. V shed 0 bases and J 6 bases; nucleotides not matched to a gene: 14. CDR3 bases: TGCGCCAGCAGCCAAGACTTAGTAAGCGGGAGCATGGGGGATACGCAGTATTTT. It encodes CASSQDLVSGSMGDTQYF.

This chain connects TRBV5-1 to TRBJ2-3, with 11 bases fitting TRBD1. Germline V CDR1 and CDR2: SGHRS, YFSETQ. V shed 3 bases, J shed 4 bases, and the junction held 4 bases outside the gene matches. The CDR3 runs 15 residues. For the CDR3, the DNA is TGCGCCAGCAGCTCCCGGACAGGGGGCCCAGATACGCAGTATTTT. This sequence encodes CASSSRTGGPDTQYF. Full variable domain (missing parts from reference TRBV5-1 and TRBJ2-3): KAGVTQTPRYLIKTRGQQVTLSCSPISGHRSVSWYQQTPGQGLQFLFEYFSETQRNKGNFPGRFSGRQFSNSRSEMNVSTLELGDSALYLCASSSRTGGPDTQYFGPGTRLTVL.

With respect to this clonotype: A much larger clone lies a single base off, so this may be a read error. V gene TRBV9 combines with J gene TRBJ2-3, with a tentative D call TRBD2 (5 bases). Germline-derived CDR1 and CDR2 are SGDLS and YYNGEE. The CDR3 covers 15 residues. The V end was cut by 4 bases, the J end by 0 bases, with 12 bases between. The CDR3 sequence: CASSISGGSTDTQYF. The DNA of the CDR3 is TGTGCCAGCAGCATTTCAGGCGGGAGCACAGATACGCAGTATTTT.

The chain uses TRBV20-1 and TRBJ2-7; a weak D match, TRBD2 (5 bases). Near its end, the DNA agrees better with TRBJ2-5, so the J call may be wrong. There are 14 residues in the CDR3. The germline gives CDR1 DFQATT, CDR2 SNEGSKA (reference sequence). CDR3 DNA sequence: TGCAGTGCAGATGGACTGGTCGAAAAAGAGACCCAGTACTTC. The encoded protein is CSADGLVEKETQYF.

The genes are TRBV29-1 and TRBJ1-6; D gene ambiguous. This CDR3 is built from 13 residues. The V end lost 6 bases, the J end lost 7 bases, and 13 bases lay between the germline ends. Germline V gene data show CDR1 as SQVTM and CDR2 as ANQGSEA. The DNA for the CDR3 is TGCAGCGTAGCCGCGGGGATAAATTCACCCCTCCACTTT. Translating gives CSVAAGINSPLHF.

This clonotype was seen at least ten times. This chain connects TRBV9 to TRBJ2-5; D remains unclear. Germline lookup yields CDR1 SGDLS and CDR2 YYNGEE. This CDR3 is built from 14 residues. Between the trimmed V and J ends, which lost 0 bases and 5 bases, there was a span of 11 bases. Here the CDR3 reads CASSVGPLGETQYF. The DNA of the CDR3 is TGTGCCAGCAGCGTAGGCCCCCTAGGGGAGACCCAGTACTTC.

This clonotype was counted ten times or more. CDR3 protein: CASSAVGEQYF. DNA for the CDR3: TGTGCCAGCAGCGCGGTAGGGGAGCAGTACTTC. The chain joins TRBV5-6 to TRBJ2-7; D gene unclear. The CDR3 has 11 amino acids. Germline V lookup: CDR1 SGHDT, CDR2 YYEEEE. Trimming took off 4 bases at V and 7 bases at J, with 9 bases between the two ends.

The chain recombines TRBV18 with TRBJ1-2; D gene uncertain. The V and J ends lost 2 bases and 0 bases respectively, with 10 bases between them. This CDR3 has 15 residues. Germline loops: CDR1 KGHSH, CDR2 LQKENI. Here the CDR3 DNA reads TGTGCCAGCTCACCAGCCAACAGAGCTAACTATGGCTACACCTTC. This encodes CASSPANRANYGYTF.

Here the CDR3 reads CASSLTGSPGELFF. As DNA, the CDR3 is TGTGCCAGCAGCTTGACAGGGTCCCCCGGGGAGCTGTTTTTT. The chain carries TRBV7-2 and TRBJ2-2; the match to TRBD1 covers 7 bases. Germline CDR1 is SGHTA and CDR2 is FQGNSA. The CDR3 consists of 14 residues. V dropped 3 bases and J dropped 6; count of bases not matched to a gene: 4.

V and J are TRBV5-1 and TRBJ2-5; 8 bases fit TRBD1. The CDR3 runs to 14 residues. Germline CDR1 SGHRS, CDR2 YFSETQ. V trimming: 5 bases; J trimming: 5 bases; junction bases outside the gene matches: 8. The CDR3 DNA reads as TGCGCCAGCAGGGATACAGGGGGAAGTGAGACCCAGTACTTC. Translation: CASRDTGGSETQYF.

The chain is built from TRBV6-6 and TRBJ1-6; no clear D. CDR1 and CDR2 from the germline V gene are MNHNY and SVGAGI (reference sequence). The CDR3 covers 19 residues. The V gene lost 2 bases and the J gene lost 4 bases, with 21 bases spanning the gap. CDR3 in amino acids: CASSYPRRQATPYNSPLHF. The CDR3 DNA is TGTGCCAGCAGTTACCCGAGGCGTCAGGCAACGCCTTATAATTCACCCCTCCACTTT.

In this sample, this clonotype turned up a few times. This CDR3 reads CASSLGVQRNEAFF. As DNA, the CDR3 is TGCGCCAGCAGCTTGGGCGTGCAGCGAAATGAAGCTTTCTTT. The J gene is TRBJ1-1, the V gene TRBV5-1; no firm D call. Germline V CDR1 and CDR2: SGHRS, YFSETQ. The V end lost 0 bases, the J end lost 7 bases, and 13 bases lay between the germline ends. The CDR3 has 14 amino acids.

V and J are TRBV7-9 and TRBJ2-1; D gene uncertain. The germline CDR1 and CDR2 sequences are SEHNR and FQNEAQ (reference sequence). The ends were cut back, 5 bases at V and 8 bases at J, with 10 bases in the middle. This CDR3 comprises 12 residues. This CDR3 is CASSPPFDEQFF. In DNA form, the CDR3 reads TGTGCCAGCAGCCCTCCTTTCGATGAGCAGTTCTTC.

This sequence joins TRBV29-1 and TRBJ1-2, with 7 bases that match TRBD1. In germline, CDR1 is SQVTM, CDR2 ANQGSEA. With V trimmed by 7 bases and J by 7 bases, 6 bases remained unmatched. The CDR3 loop spans 11 amino acids. The CDR3 sequence is CSAGTVSGYTF. Written as DNA, the CDR3 is TGCAGCGCCGGGACAGTAAGTGGCTACACCTTC.

V is TRBV12-3 or TRBV12-4 and J is TRBJ2-1; D not certain. V was trimmed by 0 bases and J by 5 bases, leaving 8 bases between them. This CDR3 is 14 amino acids long. The CDR3 DNA follows: TGTGCCAGCAGTTTAGCGACTGTAAACAATGAGCAGTTCTTC. Its translation: CASSLATVNNEQFF.

This clonotype came up a few times. The chain couples TRBV7-2 to TRBJ1-2, with 8 positions matching TRBD1. This CDR3 spans 15 amino acids. The germline V gene has CDR1 SGHTA and CDR2 FQGNSA. With V trimmed by 6 bases and J by 4 bases, 10 bases remained unmatched. The CDR3 loop is CASSTDRGGGYGYTF. The CDR3 DNA is TGTGCCAGCAGTACTGACAGGGGCGGCGGCTATGGCTACACCTTC.

This clonotype has more than one count but fewer than ten. The CDR3: CASSYSGQGFYEQYF. The CDR3 DNA reads as TGTGCCAGCAGTTACTCGGGACAGGGGTTCTACGAGCAGTACTTC. The chain couples TRBV6-6 to TRBJ2-7, with TRBD1 matching 10 bases. V gave up 0 bases and J gave up 3 bases; unmatched junction bases: 2. The CDR3 spans 15 residues. CDR1 is MNHNY, CDR2 SVGAGI, per germline (reference sequence).

This clonotype showed up many times. The rearrangement links TRBV9 to TRBJ2-1; 9 bases are shared with TRBD2. Germline V lookup: CDR1 SGDLS, CDR2 YYNGEE. V lost 3 bases, J lost 7 bases, and 11 bases stayed unmatched. The CDR3 contains 16 residues. CDR3 DNA sequence: TGTGCCAGCAGCGGGGCGACTAGCGGACCCTGGAATGAGCAGTTCTTC. This translates into CASSGATSGPWNEQFF.

In DNA, the CDR3 is TGTGCCAGCAGACCCGACCAGGGGGATAACACTGAAGCTTTCTTT. Translation gives CASRPDQGDNTEAFF. This rearrangement joins TRBV12-3 or TRBV12-4 to TRBJ1-1; 7 bases align to TRBD1. This CDR3 region has 15 residues. After removal of 6 bases from V and 2 bases from J, the junction contained 9 bases not matched to a gene.

This clonotype was seen a handful of times. This chain uses TRBV6-6 with TRBJ2-6, with TRBD1 identical over 8 bases. The CDR3 spans 15 residues. V gave up 6 bases and J gave up 3 bases; unmatched junction bases: 4. The germline CDR1 and CDR2 sequences are MNHNY and SVGAGI (reference sequence). Written as DNA, the CDR3 is TGTGCCAGCAGGCTCGACAGGGGTGGGGCCAACGTCCTGACTTTC. Protein product: CASRLDRGGANVLTF.